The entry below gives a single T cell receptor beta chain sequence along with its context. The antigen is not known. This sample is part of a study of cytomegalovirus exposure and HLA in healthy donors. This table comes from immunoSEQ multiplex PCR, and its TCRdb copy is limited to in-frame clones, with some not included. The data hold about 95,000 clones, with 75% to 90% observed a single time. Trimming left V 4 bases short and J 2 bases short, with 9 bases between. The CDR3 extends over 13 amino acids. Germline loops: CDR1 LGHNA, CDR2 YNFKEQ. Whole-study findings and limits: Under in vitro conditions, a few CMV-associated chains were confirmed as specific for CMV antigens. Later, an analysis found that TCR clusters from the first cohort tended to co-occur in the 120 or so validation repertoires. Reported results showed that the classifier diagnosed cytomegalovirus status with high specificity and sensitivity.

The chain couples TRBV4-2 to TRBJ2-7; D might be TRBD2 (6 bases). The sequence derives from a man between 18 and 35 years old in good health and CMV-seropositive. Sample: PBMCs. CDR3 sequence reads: CASSRGTAYEQYF. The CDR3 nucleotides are TGTGCCAGCAGCCGCGGGACGGCCTACGAGCAGTACTTC.